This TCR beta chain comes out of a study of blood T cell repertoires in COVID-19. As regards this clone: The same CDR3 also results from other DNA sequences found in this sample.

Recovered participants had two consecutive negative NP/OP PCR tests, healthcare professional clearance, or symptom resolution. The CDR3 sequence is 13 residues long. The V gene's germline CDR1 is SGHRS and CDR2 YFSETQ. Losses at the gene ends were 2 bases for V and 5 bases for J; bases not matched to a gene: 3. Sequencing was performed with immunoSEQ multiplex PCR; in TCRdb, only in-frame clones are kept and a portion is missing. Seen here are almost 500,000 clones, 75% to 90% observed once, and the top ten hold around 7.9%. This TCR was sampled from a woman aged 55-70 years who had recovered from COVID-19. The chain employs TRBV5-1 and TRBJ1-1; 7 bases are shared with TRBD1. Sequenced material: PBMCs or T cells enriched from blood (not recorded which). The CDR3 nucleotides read TGCGCCAGCAGCTTAACAGGGGAGACTGAAGCTTTCTTT. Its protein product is CASSLTGETEAFF.